Shown below are 3 T cell receptor beta chains from a single sample sequenced in a study of cytomegalovirus exposure and HLA in healthy donors. Method: immunoSEQ multiplex PCR; TCRdb's copy keeps in-frame clones and lacks some. The sample lists roughly 170,000 clones; about 80% were seen once. Sequences were obtained from PBMCs. These receptors were collected from a woman younger than 35 in good health and CMV-seropositive.

The J gene is TRBJ2-2, the V gene TRBV2; TRBD1 is a possible D gene (6 bases). V lost 4 bases and J lost 1, with 10 bases in between. Per germline, CDR1 SNHLY and CDR2 FYNNEI. The CDR3 extends over 15 amino acids. CDR3 DNA sequence: TGTGCCAGCAGTGTAATGGGACAGAACACCGGGGAGCTGTTTTTT. It codes for CASSVMGQNTGELFF.

This chain uses TRBV5-1 with TRBJ2-6; 10 bases are shared with TRBD1. Losses at the gene ends were 5 bases for V and 0 bases for J; bases not matched to a gene: 8. The CDR3 sequence is 18 residues long. Germline V gene data show CDR1 as SGHRS and CDR2 as YFSETQ. This CDR3 is CASRGGTGDPSGANVLTF. The CDR3 DNA follows: TGCGCCAGCAGGGGGGGGACAGGGGACCCCTCTGGGGCCAACGTCCTGACTTTC. Filled out from reference TRBV5-1 and TRBJ2-6, the complete variable domain reads KAGVTQTPRYLIKTRGQQVTLSCSPISGHRSVSWYQQTPGQGLQFLFEYFSETQRNKGNFPGRFSGRQFSNSRSEMNVSTLELGDSALYLCASRGGTGDPSGANVLTFGAGSRLTVL.

In this sample, this clone turned up once. V is TRBV5-1 and J is TRBJ2-5; no clear D gene. The V gene lost 4 bases and the J gene lost 0 bases, with 16 bases spanning the gap. The CDR3 extends over 16 amino acids. Looked up from germline, CDR1 is SGHRS and CDR2 is YFSETQ. The CDR3: CASSPGIYRYQETQYF. The CDR3 region has the DNA TGCGCCAGCAGCCCGGGTATTTACCGGTACCAAGAGACCCAGTACTTC.